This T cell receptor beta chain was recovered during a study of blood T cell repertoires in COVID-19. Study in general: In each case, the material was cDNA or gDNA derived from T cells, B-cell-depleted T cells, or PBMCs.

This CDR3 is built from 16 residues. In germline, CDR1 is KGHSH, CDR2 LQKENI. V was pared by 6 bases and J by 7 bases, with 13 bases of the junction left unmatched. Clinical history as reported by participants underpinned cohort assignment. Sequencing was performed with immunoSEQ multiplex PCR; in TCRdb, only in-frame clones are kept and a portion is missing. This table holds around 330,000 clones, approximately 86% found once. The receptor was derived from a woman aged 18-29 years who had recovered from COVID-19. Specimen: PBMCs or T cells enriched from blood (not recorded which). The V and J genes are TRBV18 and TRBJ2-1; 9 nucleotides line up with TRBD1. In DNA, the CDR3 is TGTGCCAGCTCGCGTATGACAGGGGGTCGTAAGAATGAGCAGTTCTTC. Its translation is CASSRMTGGRKNEQFF.